This T cell receptor beta chain was sequenced in a study of CD8+CD57+ T cells in acquired aplastic anemia. Study-level findings and limits: Around 27 was the count of CD8+ CDR3 sequences that patients shared with controls.

According to the study, genomic DNA was the template for TCR beta VDJ and CDR3 profiling. TCRdb re-called the reads with MiXCR, one entry per CDR3 protein. The table shows 250,000 or so distinct CDR3 sequences, with approximately 45% occurring only once. V was pared by 5 bases and J by 12 bases, with 12 bases of the junction left unmatched. Germline V lookup: CDR1 SGHTA, CDR2 FQGNSA. CDR3 size: 16 residues. Sequencing involved patients with CD8+CD57+ cell expansion previously shown by flow cytometry. Sampling of blood occurred while the patients had still received no therapy. Comment on this clonotype: Antigen: not known.

The sample taken for sequencing was sorted CD4+, CD8+, or CD8+CD57+ T cells (not recorded which) from PBMCs. The V call is TRBV7-2, the J call TRBJ1-6; 11 bases are shared with TRBD1. The TCR was taken from a human donor with aplastic anemia. The DNA for the CDR3 is TGTGCCAGCAGCCTCGGACAGGGGGCGGGGTCTGGACCCCTCCACTTT. Translation gives CASSLGQGAGSGPLHF.